This entry lists 26 T cell receptor beta chains sequenced from one sample in a study of identical twins. MiXCR was run by TCRdb on the 5' RACE reads, yielding one entry per CDR3 protein. The table records hundreds of thousands of distinct CDR3 sequences, approximately 21% of them present only once. A further study also used this sample, focusing on T cells expressing NK-cell markers.

The sequencing sample was made of PBMCs. Receptors originate from a woman aged 18-30 years in good health.

This clonotype was observed a few times. J is TRBJ2-3 and V is TRBV6-5, with a possible D match to TRBD2 (6 bases). This CDR3 has 14 amino acids. Trimming pared 4 bases from V and 2 bases from J, leaving 10 bases between. Germline V gives CDR1 MNHEY, CDR2 SVGAGI. CDR3 protein: CASSSGVNTDTQYF. CDR3 nucleotides: TGTGCCAGCAGTTCGGGGGTAAACACAGATACGCAGTATTTT.

The CDR3 protein is CASSSLLTGRVGEQYF. The DNA of the CDR3 is TGTGCCAGCAGTTCCCTGCTGACAGGGAGGGTTGGCGAGCAGTACTTC. The V gene is TRBV27, the J gene TRBJ2-7; D possibly uses TRBD1 or TRBD2 (7 bases each). V was shortened by 4 bases and J by 6 bases, with 22 bases between the two germline ends. The CDR3 sequence is 16 residues long. From germline, CDR1 is MNHEY and CDR2 SMNVEV (reference sequence).

The chain combines TRBV12-3 or TRBV12-4 with TRBJ1-1; a possible D gene is TRBD1 (5 bases). Trimming pared 6 bases from V and 10 bases from J, leaving 12 bases between. CDR3 length: 11 residues. The CDR3 DNA is TGTGCCAGCAGCGCAGTGAGGGGAGCTTTCTTT. Protein: CASSAVRGAFF.

The chain couples TRBV11-2 to TRBJ2-7; TRBD1 agrees at 11 bases. This CDR3 region has 14 residues. V was pared by 5 bases and J by 4 bases, with 4 bases of the junction left unmatched. Germline-derived CDR1 and CDR2 are SGHAT and FQNNGV. This chain's CDR3 is CASSQGQGEYEQYF. In DNA, the CDR3 is TGTGCCAGCAGCCAGGGACAGGGGGAATACGAGCAGTACTTC.

The chain recombines TRBV12-3 or TRBV12-4 with TRBJ1-5; D ambiguous. This CDR3 is 16 amino acids long. The germline V and J ends were trimmed by 2 bases and 0 bases, with 11 bases remaining between them. CDR3 coding DNA: TGTGCCAGCAGTTTATCGCGGAGGTATAGCAATCAGCCCCAGCATTTT. This codes for CASSLSRRYSNQPQHF.

J is TRBJ2-3 and V is TRBV27; D uncertain. Looked up from germline, CDR1 is MNHEY and CDR2 is SMNVEV (reference sequence). The CDR3 runs 14 residues. The ends were cut back, 5 bases at V and 3 bases at J, with 12 bases in the middle. CDR3 sequence reads: CASSKRPGTDTQYF. DNA for the CDR3: TGTGCCAGCAGTAAGCGCCCCGGTACAGATACGCAGTATTTT.

V and J are TRBV11-3 and TRBJ2-1; D not resolved. Germline loops: CDR1 SGHNT, CDR2 YENEEA. Between the trimmed V and J ends, which lost 5 bases and 6 bases, there was a span of 17 bases. This CDR3 is built from 15 residues. The CDR3 is CASSARLFVVNEQFF. DNA for the CDR3: TGTGCCAGCAGCGCTCGCCTTTTTGTGGTCAATGAGCAGTTCTTC. Together with reference TRBV11-3 and TRBJ2-1, the CDR3 gives the full variable domain: EAGVVQSPRYKIIEKKQPVAFWCNPISGHNTLYWYLQNLGQGPELLIRYENEEAVDDSQLPKDRFSAERLKGVDSTLKIQPAELGDSAVYLCASSARLFVVNEQFFGPGTRLTVL.

J is TRBJ1-2 and V is TRBV20-1; TRBD1 might be the D (5 bases). CDR3 length: 16 amino acids. Germline V CDR1 and CDR2: DFQATT, SNEGSKA (reference sequence). Trimming removed 5 bases at V and 6 bases at J, with 25 bases between. In nucleotides, the CDR3 is TGCAGTGCTCTCCAGACCCCCATCAGCGGGGGGAATGGCTACACCTTC. Protein product: CSALQTPISGGNGYTF.

This clonotype was detected only a few times. This chain links TRBV6-5 with TRBJ2-1, with unresolved D. This CDR3 spans 17 amino acids. CDR1 is MNHEY and CDR2 is SVGAGI in the germline V gene. V was clipped by 0 bases and J by 0 bases, with 12 bases between them. Written as DNA, the CDR3 is TGTGCCAGCAGTTACTCGACGGTTGATCCCTCCTACAATGAGCAGTTCTTC. Amino acids: CASSYSTVDPSYNEQFF.

This clonotype was detected a few times. The J gene is TRBJ2-3, the V gene TRBV5-1; TRBD2 agrees at 12 bases. The CDR3 consists of 14 residues. Germline CDR1 SGHRS, CDR2 YFSETQ. Trimming cost V 5 bases and J 6 bases; bases outside gene matches: 4. The CDR3 region has the DNA TGCGCCAGCAGGAGGACTAGCGGGGAGGATACGCAGTATTTT. Translation: CASRRTSGEDTQYF.

This clonotype was recorded many times. In nucleotides, the CDR3 is TGTGCCAGCAGGGAGGGACTAGCTAGCTCCTACGAGCAGTACTTC. It yields the protein CASREGLASSYEQYF. The chain links TRBV11-2 to TRBJ2-7; 9 positions agree with TRBD2. CDR3 length: 15 residues. The germline CDR1 and CDR2 sequences are SGHAT and FQNNGV. The V and J ends lost 6 bases and 0 bases, in that order; junction bases with no gene match: 6.

This clonotype was counted once. The chain links TRBV3-1 to TRBJ2-7, with 9 bases matching TRBD1. Germline values: CDR1 LGHDT, CDR2 YNNKEL (reference sequence). The CDR3 covers 13 residues. V shed 4 bases and J 5 bases; nucleotides not matched to a gene: 3. The CDR3: CASSRGDRDEQYF. For the CDR3, the DNA is TGTGCCAGCAGCCGCGGGGACAGGGACGAGCAGTACTTC.

The rearrangement links TRBV25-1 to TRBJ2-1; D unresolved. The CDR3 runs 14 residues. The V end was cut by 1 base, the J end by 0 bases, with 4 bases between. Germline V lookup: CDR1 MGHDK, CDR2 SYGVNS. The CDR3 DNA reads TGTGCCAGCAGTGAATGGGGCTCCTACAATGAGCAGTTCTTC. Amino acid sequence: CASSEWGSYNEQFF.

CDR3 coding DNA: TGTGCCAGCAGGCCCACGGGACAGCCTGTCTATGGCTACACCTTC. As protein: CASRPTGQPVYGYTF. V is TRBV12-3 or TRBV12-4 and J is TRBJ1-2; 7 bases are a match to TRBD1. CDR3 length: 15 amino acids. With V trimmed by 6 bases and J by 4 bases, 11 bases remained unmatched.

The chain joins TRBV6-5 to TRBJ2-1, with D tentatively TRBD1 (6 bases). The CDR3 extends over 15 amino acids. Trimming shortened V by 4 bases and J by 1 base, and 11 bases separated the two germline ends. Looked up from germline, CDR1 is MNHEY and CDR2 is SVGAGI. CDR3 in DNA: TGTGCCAGCAGTTGGGCAGGGGCTTCCTACAATGAGCAGTTCTTC. It specifies CASSWAGASYNEQFF.

In its sample, this clonotype was seen a few times. The V call is TRBV5-1, the J call TRBJ2-3; tentative D call: TRBD1 (5 bases). The V and J ends lost 4 bases and 0 bases respectively, with 12 bases between them. This CDR3 has 15 residues. The germline gives CDR1 SGHRS, CDR2 YFSETQ. The CDR3 region has the DNA TGCGCCAGCAGCGGAAAGGGGCCTAGCACAGATACGCAGTATTTT. Residues: CASSGKGPSTDTQYF.

V gene TRBV5-6 combines with J gene TRBJ2-1; no clear D gene. V shed 3 bases and J shed 9 bases, with 10 bases lying between them. Germline values: CDR1 SGHDT, CDR2 YYEEEE. The CDR3 totals 12 residues. Written as DNA, the CDR3 is TGTGCCAGCAGCTGGGGTATGGGTGAGCAGTTCTTC. Translated: CASSWGMGEQFF.

This sequence joins TRBV29-1 and TRBJ2-7; D remains ambiguous. The J call may be wrong; the DNA end is better matched by TRBJ2-5. Germline V gene sequence: CDR1 SQVTM, CDR2 ANQGSEA. CDR3 length equals 12 residues. The CDR3 spells CSARFEATTQYF. CDR3 in DNA: TGCAGCGCCCGCTTTGAAGCTACGACCCAGTACTTC.

This clonotype was seen only a few times. The chain joins TRBV13 to TRBJ2-7; the D gene is possibly TRBD1 (5 bases). Germline lookup yields CDR1 PRHDT and CDR2 FYEKMQ (reference sequence). The CDR3 spans 14 residues. Trimming removed 1 base from V and 5 bases from J, with 12 bases in between. CDR3: CASSLEGSRDEQYF. Here the CDR3 DNA reads TGTGCCAGCAGCTTAGAAGGTAGCAGGGACGAGCAGTACTTC.

This clonotype was counted only a few times. The chain employs TRBV12-3 or TRBV12-4 and TRBJ1-5; the match to TRBD1 covers 8 bases. The CDR3 runs 16 residues. The junction had 7 bases not matched to a gene; V was cut back by 5 bases and J by 1 base. In DNA, the CDR3 is TGTGCCAGCAGTCTCAGGGGGCCCGGGAGCAATCAGCCCCAGCATTTT. Translation: CASSLRGPGSNQPQHF.

This clonotype was seen repeatedly, ten times or more. The chain employs TRBV12-3 or TRBV12-4 and TRBJ2-7; D may be TRBD2 (5 bases). The V gene lost 6 bases and the J gene lost 2 bases, with 11 bases spanning the gap. This CDR3 spans 13 amino acids. The CDR3 DNA is TGTGCCAGCAGACCAATCGGGACCTACGAGCAGTACTTC. This encodes CASRPIGTYEQYF.

This clonotype has more than one count but fewer than ten. The CDR3 reads CASSLFLRGDGDTQYF. The DNA of the CDR3 is TGCGCCAGCAGCTTGTTTTTGCGGGGCGACGGGGATACGCAGTATTTT. The rearrangement uses TRBV5-1 and TRBJ2-3; perhaps TRBD2 as D (6 bases). The CDR3 is 16 amino acids. V was cut by 1 base and J by 6 bases, with 18 bases left in between. Germline CDR1 reads SGHRS; CDR2 reads YFSETQ.

The chain is built from TRBV20-1 and TRBJ2-1; 8 nucleotides line up with TRBD2. The CDR3 runs 14 residues. Germline assignment: CDR1 DFQATT and CDR2 SNEGSKA (reference sequence). The CDR3 region has the DNA TGCAGCCCTGCTCGTAGCGGGGTATACAATGAGCAGTTCTTC. This codes for CSPARSGVYNEQFF.

The chain has TRBV27 and TRBJ1-6; no reliable D call. The CDR3 totals 14 residues. Germline-derived CDR1 and CDR2 are MNHEY and SMNVEV (reference sequence). V was pared by 5 bases and J by 6 bases, with 11 bases between. The DNA for the CDR3 is TGTGCCAGCAGTCTCCACGGGCGTAATTCACCCCTCCACTTT. This sequence encodes CASSLHGRNSPLHF.

The rearrangement joins TRBV14 to TRBJ2-7; no clear D gene. Trimming removed 0 bases at V and 3 bases at J, with 15 bases between. CDR1 is SGHDN and CDR2 is FVKESK in the germline V gene. The CDR3 contains 16 residues. The CDR3 DNA sequence: TGTGCCAGCAGCCAAGATGTAGGAGATAAAGGCTACGAGCAGTACTTC. It translates to CASSQDVGDKGYEQYF. Supplemented by reference TRBV14 and TRBJ2-7, the full variable domain reads EAGVTQFPSHSVIEKGQTVTLRCDPISGHDNLYWYRRVMGKEIKFLLHFVKESKQDESGMPNNRFLAERTGGTYSTLKVQPAELEDSGVYFCASSQDVGDKGYEQYFGPGTRLTVT.

This clonotype was recorded a few times. The chain couples TRBV20-1 to TRBJ2-1; D could derive from TRBD1 or TRBD2 (5 bases each). The CDR3 sequence is 14 residues long. From germline, CDR1 is DFQATT and CDR2 SNEGSKA (reference sequence). V lost 4 bases and J lost 3, with 13 bases in between. The CDR3: CSAKGERGYNEQFF. The CDR3 DNA follows: TGCAGTGCTAAGGGTGAGAGGGGCTACAATGAGCAGTTCTTC.